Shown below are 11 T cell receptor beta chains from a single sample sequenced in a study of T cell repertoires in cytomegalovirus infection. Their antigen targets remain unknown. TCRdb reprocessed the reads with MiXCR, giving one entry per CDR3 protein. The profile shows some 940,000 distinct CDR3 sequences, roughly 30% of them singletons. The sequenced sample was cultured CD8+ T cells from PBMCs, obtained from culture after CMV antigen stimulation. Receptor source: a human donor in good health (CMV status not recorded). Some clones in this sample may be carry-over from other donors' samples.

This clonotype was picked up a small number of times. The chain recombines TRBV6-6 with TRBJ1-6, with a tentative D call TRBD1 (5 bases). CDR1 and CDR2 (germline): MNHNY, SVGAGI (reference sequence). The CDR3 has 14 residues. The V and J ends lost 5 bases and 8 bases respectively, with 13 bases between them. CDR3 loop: CASSPAGGDSPLHF. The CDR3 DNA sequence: TGTGCCAGCAGTCCAGCCGGAGGGGATTCACCCCTCCACTTT.

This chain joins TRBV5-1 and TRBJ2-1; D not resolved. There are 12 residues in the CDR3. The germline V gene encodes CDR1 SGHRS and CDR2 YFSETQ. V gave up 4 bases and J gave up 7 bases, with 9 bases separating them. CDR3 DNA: TGCGCCAGCAGCGGTACACAGAATGAGCAGTTCTTC. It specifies CASSGTQNEQFF.

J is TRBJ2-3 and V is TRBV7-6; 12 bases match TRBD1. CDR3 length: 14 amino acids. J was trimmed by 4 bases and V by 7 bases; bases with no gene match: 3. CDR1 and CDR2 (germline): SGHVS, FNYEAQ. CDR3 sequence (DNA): TGTGCCAGCACCGGGACAGGGGGCTCAGATACGCAGTATTTT. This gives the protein CASTGTGGSDTQYF.

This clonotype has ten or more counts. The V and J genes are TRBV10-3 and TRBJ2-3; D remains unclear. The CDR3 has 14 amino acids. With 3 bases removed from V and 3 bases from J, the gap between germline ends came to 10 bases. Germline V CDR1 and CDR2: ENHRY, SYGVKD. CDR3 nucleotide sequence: TGTGCCATCAGTGATCCCCACCATACAGATACGCAGTATTTT. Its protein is CAISDPHHTDTQYF.

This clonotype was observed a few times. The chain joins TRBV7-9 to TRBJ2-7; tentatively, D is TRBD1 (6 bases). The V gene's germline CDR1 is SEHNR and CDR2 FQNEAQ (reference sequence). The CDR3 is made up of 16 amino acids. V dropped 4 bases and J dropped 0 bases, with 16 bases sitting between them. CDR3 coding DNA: TGTGCCAGCAGCTCGTCGCAGGGGAAGGTCTCCTACGAGCAGTACTTC. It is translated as CASSSSQGKVSYEQYF.

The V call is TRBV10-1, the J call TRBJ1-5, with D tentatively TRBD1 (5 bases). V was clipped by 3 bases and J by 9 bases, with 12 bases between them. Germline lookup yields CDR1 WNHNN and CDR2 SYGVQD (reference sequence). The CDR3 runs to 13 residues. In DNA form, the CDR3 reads TGCGCCAGCAGTGAAAAGGGGAGTAGGCCCCAGCATTTT. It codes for CASSEKGSRPQHF.

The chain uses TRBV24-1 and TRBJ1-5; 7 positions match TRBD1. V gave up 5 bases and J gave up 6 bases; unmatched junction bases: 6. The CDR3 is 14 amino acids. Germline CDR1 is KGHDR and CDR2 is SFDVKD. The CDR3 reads CATSGQGVIQPQHF. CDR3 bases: TGTGCCACCAGTGGGCAGGGGGTAATTCAGCCCCAGCATTTT.

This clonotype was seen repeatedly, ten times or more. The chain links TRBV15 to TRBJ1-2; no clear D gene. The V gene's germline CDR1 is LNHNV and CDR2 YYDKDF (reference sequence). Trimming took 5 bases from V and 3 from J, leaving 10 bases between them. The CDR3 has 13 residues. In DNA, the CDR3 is TGTGCCACCAGCCAGGCGGGGTACTATGGCTACACCTTC. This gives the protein CATSQAGYYGYTF.

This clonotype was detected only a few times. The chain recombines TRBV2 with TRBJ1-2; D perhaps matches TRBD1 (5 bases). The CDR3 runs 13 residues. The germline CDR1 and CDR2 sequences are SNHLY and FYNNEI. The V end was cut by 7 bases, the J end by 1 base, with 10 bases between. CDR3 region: CASTGRDNYGYTF. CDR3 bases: TGTGCCAGCACCGGCAGGGATAACTATGGCTACACCTTC.

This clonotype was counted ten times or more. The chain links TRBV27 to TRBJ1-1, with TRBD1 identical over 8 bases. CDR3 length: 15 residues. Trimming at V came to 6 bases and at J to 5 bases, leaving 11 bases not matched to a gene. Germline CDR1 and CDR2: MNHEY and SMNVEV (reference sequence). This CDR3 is CASSRVTGGRTEAFF. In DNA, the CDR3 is TGTGCCAGCAGCCGGGTTACAGGGGGACGGACTGAAGCTTTCTTT.

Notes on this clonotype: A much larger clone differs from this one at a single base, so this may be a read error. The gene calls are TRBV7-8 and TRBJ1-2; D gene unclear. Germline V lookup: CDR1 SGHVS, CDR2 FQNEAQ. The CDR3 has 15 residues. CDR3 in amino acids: CPSRPIPRIVYGYTF. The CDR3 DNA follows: TGTCCCAGCAGGCCAATCCCCAGAATAGTCTATGGCTACACCTTC.